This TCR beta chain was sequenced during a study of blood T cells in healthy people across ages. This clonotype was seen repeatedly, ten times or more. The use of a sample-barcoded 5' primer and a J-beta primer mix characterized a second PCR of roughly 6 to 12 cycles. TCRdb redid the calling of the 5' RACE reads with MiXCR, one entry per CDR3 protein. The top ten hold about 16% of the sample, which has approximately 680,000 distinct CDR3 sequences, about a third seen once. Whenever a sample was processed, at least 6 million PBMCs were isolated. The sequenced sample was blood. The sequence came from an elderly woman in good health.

This chain's CDR3 is CASSFSGGTTDTQYF. CDR3 nucleotide sequence: TGCGCCAGCAGCTTTAGCGGGGGAACCACAGATACGCAGTATTTT. The chain carries TRBV5-1 and TRBJ2-3, with TRBD2 identical over 9 bases. Per the germline V gene, CDR1 is SGHRS and CDR2 is YFSETQ. Unmatched junction bases numbered 3, after V lost 2 bases and J lost 2 bases. The CDR3 consists of 15 residues.